The 6 T cell receptor beta chains below come from one sample, sequenced in a study of siplizumab effects on memory and regulatory T cells. The data were produced by immunoSEQ multiplex PCR, yet TCRdb's version contains in-frame clones alone and is incomplete. The table lists roughly 97,000 clones, over 90% of them singletons. Material: Tregs sorted from blood. The origin of the receptors is a human donor in good health.

The chain uses TRBV7-3 and TRBJ2-5, with 11 bases lining up with TRBD2. CDR3 length equals 17 residues. The germline V gene has CDR1 SGHTA and CDR2 FQGTGA. With V trimmed by 1 base and J by 0 bases, 4 bases remained unmatched. The CDR3 spells CASSLMASGGYQETQYF. For the CDR3, the DNA is TGTGCCAGCAGCTTAATGGCTAGCGGGGGGTACCAAGAGACCCAGTACTTC.

The chain couples TRBV18 to TRBJ1-2, with 10 positions matching TRBD1. Germline-derived CDR1 and CDR2 are KGHSH and LQKENI. The junction had 4 bases not matched to a gene; V was cut back by 3 bases and J by 12 bases. The CDR3 is 12 residues long. DNA of the CDR3: TGTGCCAGCTCACCGGGACAGGGGCGGGACACCTTC. Amino acid sequence: CASSPGQGRDTF.

The chain uses TRBV2 and TRBJ2-1; the match to TRBD1 covers 10 bases. The CDR3 extends over 15 amino acids. The V gene's germline CDR1 is SNHLY and CDR2 FYNNEI. With 8 bases clipped from V and 3 bases from J, the junction kept 7 bases outside the gene matches. The CDR3 DNA reads TGTGCCAGCGGGGGACAGGGGACTCTCTACAATGAGCAGTTCTTC. Protein sequence: CASGGQGTLYNEQFF. Variable domain in full (rest from reference TRBV2 and TRBJ2-1): EPEVTQTPSHQVTQMGQEVILRCVPISNHLYFYWYRQILGQKVEFLVSFYNNEISEKSEIFDDQFSVERPDGSNFTLKIRSTKLEDSAMYFCASGGQGTLYNEQFFGPGTRLTVL.

The rearrangement joins TRBV14 to TRBJ2-3; D unclear. CDR1 is SGHDN and CDR2 is FVKESK in the germline V gene. V lost 2 bases to trimming and J lost 6 bases, with 15 bases between them. The CDR3 consists of 15 residues. The CDR3 DNA follows: TGTGCCAGCAGCCAATCCGGCGGATTTTTCGATACGCAGTATTTT. Translating gives CASSQSGGFFDTQYF.

The V and J genes are TRBV6-5 and TRBJ2-1; D uncertain. The germline V gene has CDR1 MNHEY and CDR2 SVGAGI. This CDR3 contains 14 residues. V shed 0 bases and J shed 16 bases, with 19 bases lying between them. The CDR3 DNA follows: TGTGCCAGCAGTTACTCGACGCGACCGCTCTTTCCCTTCTTC. It yields the protein CASSYSTRPLFPFF.

The genes are TRBV5-5 and TRBJ1-3; 7 bases match TRBD1. V shed 2 bases and J 0 bases; nucleotides not matched to a gene: 8. The germline gives CDR1 SGHKS, CDR2 YYEKEE (reference sequence). This CDR3 is 17 amino acids long. Here the CDR3 DNA reads TGTGCCAGCAGCTTTTGGACAGGAGGGAACTCTGGAAACACCATATATTTT. This sequence encodes CASSFWTGGNSGNTIYF.